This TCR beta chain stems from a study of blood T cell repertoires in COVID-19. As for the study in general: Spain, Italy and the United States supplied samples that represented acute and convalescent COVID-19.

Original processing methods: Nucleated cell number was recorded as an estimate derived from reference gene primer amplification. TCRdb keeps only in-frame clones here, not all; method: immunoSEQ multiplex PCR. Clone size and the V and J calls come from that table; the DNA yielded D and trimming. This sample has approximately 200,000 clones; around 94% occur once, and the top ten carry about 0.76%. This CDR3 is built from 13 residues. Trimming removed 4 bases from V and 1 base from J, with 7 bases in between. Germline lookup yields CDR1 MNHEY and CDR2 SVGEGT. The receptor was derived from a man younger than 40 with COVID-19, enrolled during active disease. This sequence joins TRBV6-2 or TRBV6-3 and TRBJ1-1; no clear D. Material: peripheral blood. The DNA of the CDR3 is TGTGCCAGCAGTTCCAACGGGAACACTGAAGCTTTCTTT. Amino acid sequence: CASSSNGNTEAFF.